This TCR beta chain derives from a study of blood T cells in healthy people across ages. Study-wide points: As naive T cell percentage varied, TCR beta diversity correlated strongly with it. Possibly confounding the expanded clonotype changes was the fact that donor CMV status was unknown.

Concerning this clonotype itself: Its antigen remains unknown.

The second PCR ran roughly 6 to 11 cycles with a sample-barcoded 5' primer and J-beta primers. From the 5' RACE reads, TCRdb called clonotypes with MiXCR, one entry per CDR3 protein. Found here are roughly 1,500,000 distinct CDR3 sequences, 30% to 40% of them singletons; the top ten hold around 11%. Germline-derived CDR1 and CDR2 are PRHDT and FYEKMQ (reference sequence). The CDR3 is 16 amino acids. V lost 6 bases and J 7 bases, leaving 24 bases between the germline ends. V usage is TRBV13 and J usage is TRBJ1-1; maybe TRBD1 (5 bases). The clonotype was recovered from a woman aged 25 to 39 in good health. Source material: blood. The CDR3 DNA reads TGTGCCAGCAGTTTGCAGGGTAGTGAATGGCGCGATGAAGCTTTCTTT. This sequence encodes CASSLQGSEWRDEAFF.